These 29 T cell receptor beta chains originate from one sample sequenced in a study of human T cells and chemical hapten exposure. Stated time point: pre-sensitization, week 0. Treatment indicated: therapeutic diphenylcyclopropenone sensitization with weekly scalp DPC. TCRdb recomputed calls from the RACE reads with MiXCR, one row per CDR3 protein. The sample has about 60,000 distinct CDR3 sequences, around 10% seen once. The sample here was whole blood, taken in connection with sensitization to the hapten diphenylcyclopropenone (DPC). The source is a woman between 40 and 50 years old with alopecia areata. Some clones in this sample may be carry-over from other donors' samples.

This clonotype was observed at least ten times. The genes are TRBV4-3 and TRBJ2-7; TRBD1 matches at 9 bases. The trim removed 3 bases at V and 2 bases at J, leaving 5 bases unmatched. From germline, CDR1 is LGHNA and CDR2 YSLEER. CDR3 length: 15 residues. As DNA, the CDR3 is TGCGCCAGCAGCCACTACGGACAGGGGCCCTACGAGCAGTACTTC. It encodes CASSHYGQGPYEQYF.

This clonotype was counted ten times or more. The chain links TRBV6-5 to TRBJ2-7, with 10 bases that match TRBD2. CDR1 and CDR2 (germline): MNHEY, SVGAGI. Trimming removed 8 bases from V and 6 bases from J; junction bases left unmatched: 10. The CDR3 length is 14 residues. The CDR3 coding sequence is TGTGCCAGCCGATTCGGACTAGCGGCACCCGAGCAGTACTTC. This codes for CASRFGLAAPEQYF.

This clonotype occurred many times. The chain links TRBV4-3 to TRBJ2-7; TRBD2 matches at 10 bases. The CDR3 contains 15 residues. Losses at the gene ends were 1 base for V and 5 bases for J; bases not matched to a gene: 5. From germline, CDR1 is LGHNA and CDR2 YSLEER. CDR3 amino acids: CASSQGTSGGDEQYF. The CDR3 nucleotides are TGCGCCAGCAGCCAAGGGACTAGCGGCGGTGACGAGCAGTACTTC.

This clonotype was detected many times. The gene calls are TRBV13 and TRBJ2-7; 10 bases map to TRBD1. The CDR3 runs to 14 residues. Germline assignment: CDR1 PRHDT and CDR2 FYEKMQ (reference sequence). The V segment lost 4 bases and the J segment 5 bases; nucleotides outside the gene matches: 5. The DNA of the CDR3 is TGTGCCAGCAGCTCAACCGGGACAGGGGACGAGCAGTACTTC. This gives the protein CASSSTGTGDEQYF.

This clonotype has at least ten counts. V and J are TRBV7-2 and TRBJ2-7; 8 bases align to TRBD2. The germline CDR1 and CDR2 sequences are SGHTA and FQGNSA. This CDR3 is built from 14 residues. Unmatched junction bases numbered 1, after V lost 0 bases and J lost 3 bases. The CDR3 is CASSLAGTSYEQYF. The CDR3 nucleotides are TGTGCCAGCAGCTTAGCCGGGACTAGCTACGAGCAGTACTTC. The whole variable domain, filled in from reference TRBV7-2 and TRBJ2-7, reads GAGVSQSPSNKVTEKGKDVELRCDPISGHTALYWYRQSLGQGLEFLIYFQGNSAPDKSGLPSDRFSAERTGGSVSTLTIQRTQQEDSAVYLCASSLAGTSYEQYFGPGTRLTVT.

This clonotype was counted many times. The CDR3 DNA reads TGTGCCAGCAGTTACCAAAACACTGAAGCTTTCTTT. Its protein product is CASSYQNTEAFF. V gene TRBV6-2 or TRBV6-3 combines with J gene TRBJ1-1, with D uncertain. V was clipped by 2 bases and J by 2 bases, with 3 bases between them. The CDR3 runs 12 residues. Germline assignment: CDR1 MNHEY and CDR2 SVGEGT.

There are a few counts of this clonotype. J is TRBJ2-1 and V is TRBV27, with 9 bases that match TRBD2. The germline V gene has CDR1 MNHEY and CDR2 SMNVEV (reference sequence). There are 16 residues in the CDR3. V trimming: 2 bases; J trimming: 0 bases; junction bases outside the gene matches: 2. The CDR3 spells CASSLLAGNSYNEQFF. Written as DNA, the CDR3 is TGTGCCAGCAGTTTACTAGCGGGGAACTCCTACAATGAGCAGTTCTTC.

The chain is built from TRBV20-1 and TRBJ1-2; D is uncertain. This CDR3 region has 15 residues. V was pared by 0 bases and J by 7 bases, with 18 bases between. Germline V gene data show CDR1 as DFQATT and CDR2 as SNEGSKA (reference sequence). The CDR3 protein is CSARDESIWSGGYTF. DNA for the CDR3: TGCAGTGCTAGAGATGAGTCCATTTGGTCCGGTGGCTACACCTTC.

In its sample, this clonotype was seen many times. DNA of the CDR3: TGTGCCAGCAGTTTTAACAGGGGCAATGAGCAGTTCTTC. The encoded protein is CASSFNRGNEQFF. This chain joins TRBV7-9 and TRBJ2-1; TRBD1 matches 7 bases. The germline CDR1 and CDR2 sequences are SEHNR and FQNEAQ (reference sequence). The CDR3 spans 13 residues. With V trimmed by 6 bases and J by 6 bases, 5 bases remained unmatched.

The gene calls are TRBV6-2 or TRBV6-3 and TRBJ2-1; 10 positions agree with TRBD2. The CDR3 has 18 residues. Germline CDR1 reads MNHEY; CDR2 reads SVGEGT. The ends lost 6 bases at V and 4 bases at J; junction bases unmatched: 15. The CDR3 DNA follows: TGTGCCAGCAGAGAGTCGCTAGCGGGAGCCGGAGGGTACAATGAGCAGTTCTTC. Residues: CASRESLAGAGGYNEQFF.

This clonotype has ten or more counts. CDR3 nucleotides: TGTGCCAGCAGCGTCTCCGGGGATGTAGTATCCCCCTACAATGAGCAGTTCTTC. Its translation: CASSVSGDVVSPYNEQFF. The chain is built from TRBV9 and TRBJ2-1; tentative D call: TRBD2 (5 bases). Germline CDR1 SGDLS, CDR2 YYNGEE. The ends were cut back, 2 bases at V and 2 bases at J, with 20 bases in the middle. The CDR3 runs 18 residues.

The CDR3 DNA sequence: TGTGCCAGCAGCCCGGACTCGCCTAGCACAGATACGCAGTATTTT. Translated: CASSPDSPSTDTQYF. The rearrangement links TRBV7-2 to TRBJ2-3, with a tentative D call TRBD2 (5 bases). This CDR3 is built from 15 residues. Germline V CDR1 and CDR2: SGHTA, FQGNSA. V was trimmed by 5 bases and J by 0 bases, leaving 12 bases between them.

This clonotype was picked up one time. This chain joins TRBV27 and TRBJ2-7; D possibly corresponds to TRBD2 (6 bases). Germline V gene lookup returns CDR1 MNHEY and CDR2 SMNVEV (reference sequence). This CDR3 contains 17 residues. Trimming took 3 bases from V and 0 from J, leaving 18 bases between them. The CDR3 DNA reads as TGTGCCAGCAGTTTTCGAAATAGTGGAGGGGACTCCTACGAGCAGTACTTC. Encoded protein: CASSFRNSGGDSYEQYF.

This clonotype was detected only a few times. The CDR3 loop is CASSAQGARGEQYF. In DNA, the CDR3 is TGTGCCAGCAGCGCACAGGGGGCGCGGGGCGAGCAGTACTTC. The chain carries TRBV9 and TRBJ2-7; 9 nucleotides line up with TRBD1. This CDR3 is built from 14 residues. Per the germline V gene, CDR1 is SGDLS and CDR2 is YYNGEE. J was trimmed by 6 bases and V by 3 bases; bases with no gene match: 7.

This clonotype was counted ten times or more. The V and J genes are TRBV27 and TRBJ2-4, with TRBD2 matching over 11 bases. The CDR3 is 16 residues long. Germline assignment: CDR1 MNHEY and CDR2 SMNVEV (reference sequence). V gave up 8 bases and J gave up 0 bases; unmatched junction bases: 6. The CDR3 DNA follows: TGTGCCAGCGGAAAAACTAGCGGGGGAGCCAAAAACATTCAGTACTTC. The encoded protein is CASGKTSGGAKNIQYF.

There are many counts of this clonotype. Germline and junction disagree at one end, which may indicate a read error. The gene calls are TRBV6-1 and TRBJ1-1; unclear D gene. The CDR3 contains 17 residues. In germline, CDR1 is MNHNS, CDR2 SASEGT. CDR3 loop: CASNEALRAVGNTEAFF. CDR3 nucleotides: TGTGCCAGCAATGAAGCGCTTCGGGCAGTAGGGAACACTGAAGCTTTCTTT.

V usage is TRBV20-1 and J usage is TRBJ2-1; 8 nucleotides align to TRBD2. This CDR3 is 15 amino acids long. The ends lost 6 bases at V and 4 bases at J; junction bases unmatched: 11. From germline, CDR1 is DFQATT and CDR2 SNEGSKA (reference sequence). The CDR3 DNA reads as TGCAGTGCCGCATCGACGGGGGGGCGATACAATGAGCAGTTCTTC. Translated: CSAASTGGRYNEQFF.

In this sample, this clonotype turned up many times. The chain joins TRBV7-9 to TRBJ2-1; D remains ambiguous. CDR3 length equals 17 residues. Germline V gene sequence: CDR1 SEHNR, CDR2 FQNEAQ (reference sequence). The V end was cut by 0 bases, the J end by 8 bases, with 20 bases between. Written as DNA, the CDR3 is TGTGCCAGCAGCTTAGCGGCTGGGTTATTGGGCCGGGATGAGCAGTTCTTC. This encodes CASSLAAGLLGRDEQFF.

This clonotype occurred a few times. This rearrangement joins TRBV10-3 to TRBJ2-3; a weak D match, TRBD2 (6 bases). Germline assignment: CDR1 ENHRY and CDR2 SYGVKD. The V end was cut by 6 bases, the J end by 0 bases, with 22 bases between. CDR3 length equals 18 residues. This chain's CDR3 is CAISLPNAGGASTDTQYF. CDR3 sequence (DNA): TGTGCCATCAGCCTGCCAAATGCCGGGGGTGCTAGCACAGATACGCAGTATTTT.

This clonotype was detected many times. The V call is TRBV5-6, the J call TRBJ2-5, with D maybe TRBD1 (6 bases). Per germline, CDR1 SGHDT and CDR2 YYEEEE. V lost 9 bases and J 2 bases, leaving 14 bases between the germline ends. The CDR3 extends over 13 amino acids. The CDR3 here is CATYLRGQETQYF. CDR3 in DNA: TGTGCCACCTATCTTAGGGGGCAAGAGACCCAGTACTTC.

This clonotype showed up many times. The gene calls are TRBV24-1 and TRBJ2-3; 7 bases are a match to TRBD1. The CDR3 covers 15 residues. Germline CDR1 KGHDR, CDR2 SFDVKD. Unmatched junction bases numbered 9, after V lost 6 bases and J lost 4 bases. CDR3 nucleotide sequence: TGTGCCACCAGTTTTTCAGACAGGGCATCAGATACGCAGTATTTT. Translated: CATSFSDRASDTQYF.

This chain uses TRBV5-1 with TRBJ2-7, with D possibly being TRBD1 (5 bases). CDR1 and CDR2 (germline): SGHRS, YFSETQ. The CDR3 spans 13 residues. V shed 5 bases and J shed 5 bases, with 14 bases lying between them. CDR3 amino acids: CASSLGPRDEQYF. In DNA form, the CDR3 reads TGCGCCAGCAGTCTAGGGCCCAGGGACGAGCAGTACTTC.

Ten or more counts support this clonotype. This chain links TRBV28 with TRBJ1-6; no clear D. The CDR3 is made up of 14 amino acids. CDR1 and CDR2 (germline): MDHEN, SYDVKM. Trimming removed 2 bases from V and 7 bases from J, with 9 bases in between. The CDR3 DNA follows: TGTGCCAGCAGTTTAAGTGCCGGGAATTCACCCCTCCACTTT. This gives the protein CASSLSAGNSPLHF.

This clonotype appeared a few times. The chain couples TRBV20-1 to TRBJ2-7; 9 nucleotides line up with TRBD1. The CDR3 spans 15 residues. The V gene's germline CDR1 is DFQATT and CDR2 SNEGSKA (reference sequence). The trim removed 0 bases at V and 4 bases at J, leaving 7 bases unmatched. The DNA for the CDR3 is TGCAGTGCTAGAGACCTACAGGGGGCCACGTACGAGCAGTACTTC. This translates into CSARDLQGATYEQYF.

Ten or more counts support this clonotype. The V call is TRBV6-2 or TRBV6-3, the J call TRBJ1-1, with D unclear. Trimming left V 1 base short and J 5 bases short, with 8 bases between. There are 13 residues in the CDR3. CDR1 MNHEY and CDR2 SVGEGT come from the germline V gene. The CDR3 DNA is TGTGCCAGCAGTTACTTGGGAAATACTGAAGCTTTCTTT. Its translation is CASSYLGNTEAFF.

This clonotype showed up just a few times. The J gene is TRBJ2-6, the V gene TRBV4-3; TRBD2 might be the D (5 bases). CDR1 is LGHNA, CDR2 YSLEER, per germline. Trimming took off 4 bases at V and 0 bases at J, with 16 bases between the two ends. The CDR3 consists of 18 residues. The CDR3 sequence: CASSRLEMGSSGANVLTF. In nucleotides, the CDR3 is TGCGCCAGCAGCCGGCTTGAGATGGGGAGCTCTGGGGCCAACGTCCTGACTTTC.

This clonotype was seen only a few times. V is TRBV7-3 and J is TRBJ2-4, with D perhaps TRBD2 (6 bases). Trimming took 4 bases from V and 9 from J, leaving 13 bases between them. There are 13 residues in the CDR3. Germline-derived CDR1 and CDR2 are SGHTA and FQGTGA. As DNA, the CDR3 is TGTGCCAGCAGCTATGGGACTGGCGCCATTCAGTACTTC. Residues: CASSYGTGAIQYF.

This clonotype has at least ten counts. The V gene is TRBV5-5, the J gene TRBJ1-2; D is unclear. This CDR3 has 12 amino acids. In germline, CDR1 is SGHKS, CDR2 YYEKEE (reference sequence). V shed 0 bases and J shed 7 bases, with 7 bases lying between them. This CDR3 reads CASSLVQSGYTF. Written as DNA, the CDR3 is TGTGCCAGCAGCTTGGTACAGTCTGGCTACACCTTC.

This clonotype has only a few counts. The gene calls are TRBV5-1 and TRBJ1-4, with D perhaps TRBD1 (5 bases). This CDR3 is 17 amino acids long. Trimming stripped 4 bases from V and 2 bases from J, with 18 bases between. Germline V gives CDR1 SGHRS, CDR2 YFSETQ. The CDR3 region is CASSLGYQGGTNEKLFF. CDR3 DNA sequence: TGCGCCAGCAGCCTTGGCTACCAGGGTGGCACTAATGAAAAACTGTTTTTT.